One sample yielded the 31 T cell receptor beta chains listed below, sequenced in a study of blood T cell repertoires in COVID-19. Sequenced by immunoSEQ multiplex PCR; TCRdb stores in-frame clones only, minus some. The sample yields 110,000 to 150,000 clones, approximately 80% seen once. Sequenced input: PBMCs or T cells enriched from blood (not recorded which). Receptor source: a man between 45 and 60 years old who had recovered from COVID-19.

V and J are TRBV30 and TRBJ2-5; 7 nucleotides line up with TRBD2. The CDR3 covers 13 residues. V dropped 8 bases and J dropped 7; count of bases not matched to a gene: 13. The V gene's germline CDR1 is GTSNPN and CDR2 SVGIG (reference sequence). The CDR3 sequence: CAANRDYTGTQYF. CDR3 DNA: TGTGCCGCTAACCGGGACTACACTGGGACCCAGTACTTC.

The chain has TRBV3-1 (or the pseudogene TRBV3-2) and TRBJ1-2, with 8 bases lining up with TRBD1. The V gene's germline CDR1 is LGHDT and CDR2 YNNKEL (reference sequence). The CDR3 runs to 12 residues. V was pared by 4 bases and J by 7 bases, with 2 bases of the junction left unmatched. CDR3 bases: TGTGCCAGCAGCCTTCAGGGGGCTGGCTACACCTTC. This encodes CASSLQGAGYTF.

The chain has TRBV27 and TRBJ1-1; TRBD1 matches at 10 bases. The V gene's germline CDR1 is MNHEY and CDR2 SMNVEV (reference sequence). The CDR3 runs 14 residues. V gave up 9 bases and J gave up 4 bases; unmatched junction bases: 8. CDR3 protein: CASRRQGASTEAFF. CDR3 bases: TGTGCCAGTAGAAGACAGGGGGCGAGCACTGAAGCTTTCTTT.

The rearrangement uses TRBV6-5 and TRBJ2-2, with D tentatively TRBD1 (5 bases). The CDR3 length is 14 residues. V gave up 2 bases and J gave up 7 bases, with 11 bases separating them. Germline CDR1 reads MNHEY; CDR2 reads SVGAGI. CDR3 sequence reads: CASSYGRASGELFF. In nucleotides, the CDR3 is TGTGCCAGCAGTTACGGCAGGGCTAGCGGGGAGCTGTTTTTT.

The chain recombines TRBV7-2 with TRBJ2-7; D perhaps matches TRBD2 (7 bases). Germline V gene sequence: CDR1 SGHTA, CDR2 FQGNSA. The CDR3 length is 13 residues. Trimming shortened V by 7 bases and J by 0 bases, and 10 bases separated the two germline ends. This chain's CDR3 is CASTAGASYEQYF. In DNA form, the CDR3 reads TGTGCCAGCACGGCGGGGGCCTCCTACGAGCAGTACTTC.

The chain has TRBV7-3 and TRBJ2-7; the D gene is possibly TRBD1 (5 bases). The V end lost 6 bases, the J end lost 4 bases, and 13 bases lay between the germline ends. The germline V gene has CDR1 SGHTA and CDR2 FQGTGA. The CDR3 is 13 residues long. The CDR3 here is CASSMDISYEQYF. The DNA of the CDR3 is TGTGCCAGCAGTATGGACATTTCGTACGAGCAGTACTTC.

The chain employs TRBV19 and TRBJ2-7; perhaps TRBD1 as D (5 bases). Between the trimmed V and J ends, which lost 4 bases and 4 bases, there was a span of 8 bases. The CDR3 is 12 amino acids. From germline, CDR1 is LNHDA and CDR2 SQIVND (reference sequence). CDR3 DNA sequence: TGTGCCAGTAGTACCCCAGGGTACGAGCAGTACTTC. Its translation is CASSTPGYEQYF.

The table lists this clone with a count of one. The chain couples TRBV5-6 to TRBJ2-7; D is possibly TRBD1 (7 bases). V dropped 0 bases and J dropped 1 base, with 14 bases sitting between them. CDR1 and CDR2 from the germline V gene are SGHDT and YYEEEE. The CDR3 contains 16 residues. CDR3 region: CASSLDGGGRSYEQYF. The CDR3 DNA is TGTGCCAGCAGCTTGGATGGAGGGGGCCGTTCCTACGAGCAGTACTTC.

The chain is built from TRBV14 and TRBJ1-4, with TRBD1 as a possible D gene (5 bases). V was pared by 3 bases and J by 2 bases, with 13 bases between. Germline V gene data show CDR1 as SGHDN and CDR2 as FVKESK. The CDR3 totals 16 residues. CDR3 sequence: CASSQTSQDTNEKLFF. The CDR3 DNA reads TGTGCCAGCAGCCAGACCTCACAGGATACTAATGAAAAACTGTTTTTT.

The chain uses TRBV5-7 and TRBJ1-5; TRBD1 matches 10 bases. TRBV5-7 is an ORF, and what it does is uncertain. There are 18 residues in the CDR3. The junction had 12 bases not matched to a gene; V was cut back by 4 bases and J by 2 bases. The CDR3 protein is CASSIVRDRGLGNQPQHF. CDR3 nucleotides: TGTGCCAGCAGCATTGTCCGGGACAGGGGTTTGGGCAATCAGCCCCAGCATTTT.

This clone occurred once. The V call is TRBV27, the J call TRBJ1-2; 7 bases line up with TRBD1. The germline gives CDR1 MNHEY, CDR2 SMNVEV (reference sequence). This CDR3 contains 16 residues. The junction had 16 bases not matched to a gene; V was cut back by 8 bases and J by 4 bases. CDR3 bases: TGTGCCAGCTCCCAATCACGTTCCGGGACAGTCTATGGCTACACCTTC. Encoded protein: CASSQSRSGTVYGYTF.

This chain joins TRBV12-3 or TRBV12-4 and TRBJ2-2; no clear D. The CDR3 runs 11 residues. Trimming took off 6 bases at V and 7 bases at J, with 6 bases between the two ends. CDR3 DNA: TGTGCCAGCAGGGCCATCGGGGAGCTGTTTTTT. It specifies CASRAIGELFF.

This clone was found once. This chain uses TRBV7-9 with TRBJ2-5, with 14 bases that match TRBD2. The length of the CDR3 is 17 residues. Germline trimming cut 5 bases from V and 5 bases from J; bases unmatched to any gene: 10. Germline-derived CDR1 and CDR2 are SEHNR and FQNEAQ (reference sequence). The CDR3 loop reads CASSLGLAGASRETQYF. DNA of the CDR3: TGTGCCAGCAGCCTGGGACTAGCGGGGGCCTCGCGGGAGACCCAGTACTTC.

V gene TRBV28 combines with J gene TRBJ2-2, with TRBD2 matching over 8 bases. The CDR3 runs to 14 residues. Losses at the gene ends were 5 bases for V and 5 bases for J; bases not matched to a gene: 4. Germline V gene sequence: CDR1 MDHEN, CDR2 SYDVKM. CDR3 region: CASSRLARTGELFF. In nucleotides, the CDR3 is TGTGCCAGCAGTCGACTAGCGCGTACCGGGGAGCTGTTTTTT. Looking up the rest from reference TRBV28 and TRBJ2-2 gives the full variable domain: DVKVTQSSRYLVKRTGEKVFLECVQDMDHENMFWYRQDPGLGLRLIYFSYDVKMKEKGDIPEGYSVSREKKERFSLILESASTNQTSMYLCASSRLARTGELFFGEGSRLTVL.

As to this clone: This sample includes further DNA sequences coding for the same CDR3. This sequence joins TRBV5-1 and TRBJ1-2; TRBD1 agrees at 8 bases. CDR1 is SGHRS and CDR2 is YFSETQ in the germline V gene. J lost 8 bases, V lost 0 bases, and 3 bases had no gene match. The CDR3 has 13 residues. The CDR3 spells CASSLEGTGGYTF. Written as DNA, the CDR3 is TGCGCCAGCAGCTTGGAGGGGACAGGCGGCTACACCTTC.

This chain links TRBV27 with TRBJ1-2; the D is unclear. This CDR3 is 16 amino acids long. In germline, CDR1 is MNHEY, CDR2 SMNVEV (reference sequence). V was cut by 3 bases and J by 0 bases, with 14 bases left in between. CDR3 sequence: CASSLAAAQPNYGYTF. The DNA for the CDR3 is TGTGCCAGCAGTTTGGCGGCGGCGCAGCCTAACTATGGCTACACCTTC.

The chain recombines TRBV7-2 with TRBJ2-3; no firm D call. Germline-derived CDR1 and CDR2 are SGHTA and FQGNSA. The CDR3 is 13 amino acids. The V and J ends lost 5 bases and 6 bases respectively, with 12 bases between them. The CDR3 sequence: CASSPVARDTQYF. The CDR3 coding sequence is TGTGCCAGCAGCCCCGTGGCGCGGGATACGCAGTATTTT.

The CDR3 here is CGARGQNTGELFF. Here the CDR3 DNA reads TGTGGGGCCCGGGGTCAGAACACCGGGGAGCTGTTTTTT. This chain uses TRBV28 with TRBJ2-2, with D tentatively TRBD2 (5 bases). Germline V gene data show CDR1 as MDHEN and CDR2 as SYDVKM. The CDR3 consists of 13 residues.

In the case of this clone: Additional DNA sequences in this sample encode the identical CDR3. The CDR3 spells CSVEAGVGQPQHF. CDR3 bases: TGCAGCGTTGAGGCAGGGGTTGGTCAGCCCCAGCATTTT. The V call is TRBV29-1, the J call TRBJ1-5, with D possibly TRBD1 on 6 matching bases. Germline assignment: CDR1 SQVTM and CDR2 ANQGSEA. V lost 3 bases and J lost 6, with 12 bases in between. There are 13 residues in the CDR3.

V gene TRBV6-4 combines with J gene TRBJ2-1, with 11 bases fitting TRBD1. The CDR3 sequence is 14 residues long. In germline, CDR1 is MRHNA, CDR2 SNTAGT. Trimming cost V 4 bases and J 8 bases; bases outside gene matches: 4. The CDR3 DNA follows: TGTGCCAGCAGTGGGACGGGACAGGGGGATGAGCAGTTCTTC. Protein sequence: CASSGTGQGDEQFF.

V usage is TRBV7-8 and J usage is TRBJ2-1; 8 bases are a match to TRBD1. Looked up from germline, CDR1 is SGHVS and CDR2 is FQNEAQ. V lost 3 bases and J lost 5; bases outside the gene matches: 3. The CDR3 spans 14 residues. This CDR3 is CASSFGQGNNEQFF. The CDR3, as DNA: TGTGCCAGCAGCTTTGGACAGGGAAACAATGAGCAGTTCTTC. The whole variable domain, remainder taken from reference TRBV7-8 and TRBJ2-1, is GAGVSQSPRYKVAKRGQDVALRCDPISGHVSLFWYQQALGQGPEFLTYFQNEAQLDKSGLPSDRFFAERPEGSVSTLKIQRTQQEDSAVYLCASSFGQGNNEQFFGPGTRLTVL.

The rearrangement uses TRBV20-1 and TRBJ1-5, with D possibly TRBD1 on 6 matching bases. With 3 bases removed from V and 1 base from J, the gap between germline ends came to 13 bases. The CDR3 contains 15 residues. Germline V lookup: CDR1 DFQATT, CDR2 SNEGSKA (reference sequence). In DNA form, the CDR3 reads TGCAGTGCTAGTGGTTGGGACACCAGCAATCAGCCCCAGCATTTT. As protein: CSASGWDTSNQPQHF.

The J gene is TRBJ1-4, the V gene TRBV6-5, with TRBD1 identical over 7 bases. CDR1 is MNHEY and CDR2 is SVGAGI in the germline V gene. The V and J ends lost 0 bases and 8 bases, in that order; junction bases with no gene match: 9. CDR3 size: 16 residues. CDR3 region: CASSYSPTGRKEKLFF. CDR3 bases: TGTGCCAGCAGTTACTCCCCGACAGGGCGGAAAGAAAAACTGTTTTTT.

This clone has only one observation. The CDR3 DNA reads as TGTGCCAGTAGAGTGACTAGTTTCACAGATACGCAGTATTTT. Translating gives CASRVTSFTDTQYF. V is TRBV19 and J is TRBJ2-3; a possible D gene is TRBD2 (6 bases). The CDR3 is made up of 14 amino acids. CDR1 and CDR2 from the germline V gene are LNHDA and SQIVND (reference sequence). V was trimmed by 6 bases and J by 2 bases, leaving 12 bases between them.

The chain combines TRBV2 with TRBJ2-5; 7 nucleotides match TRBD1. Germline V gene lookup returns CDR1 SNHLY and CDR2 FYNNEI. This CDR3 is built from 15 residues. The ends lost 6 bases at V and 0 bases at J; junction bases unmatched: 7. The CDR3 DNA reads TGTGCCAGCAGGGAACAGGGGATGTACCAAGAGACCCAGTACTTC. Residues: CASREQGMYQETQYF.

This chain links TRBV7-2 with TRBJ2-2; tentatively, D is TRBD1 (6 bases). The CDR3 contains 14 residues. Trimming shortened V by 1 base and J by 9 bases, and 12 bases separated the two germline ends. Per germline, CDR1 SGHTA and CDR2 FQGNSA. DNA of the CDR3: TGTGCCAGCAGCTTAGGGGTACAGGGCCGGGAGCTGTTTTTT. Translating it yields CASSLGVQGRELFF.

The chain recombines TRBV10-2 with TRBJ1-6; D not certain. Trimming stripped 3 bases from V and 8 bases from J, with 14 bases between. CDR1 and CDR2 from the germline V gene are WSHSY and SAAADI. The CDR3 spans 15 residues. The CDR3 is CASSERLPGDSPLHF. The CDR3 DNA follows: TGCGCCAGCAGTGAACGTCTCCCGGGTGATTCACCCCTCCACTTT.

V and J are TRBV5-6 and TRBJ2-1; no clear D. Germline CDR1 and CDR2: SGHDT and YYEEEE. The CDR3 runs 15 residues. Trimming left V 2 bases short and J 0 bases short, with 9 bases between. CDR3 in amino acids: CASSFQQTSYNEQFF. CDR3 nucleotides: TGTGCCAGCAGCTTTCAACAGACCTCCTACAATGAGCAGTTCTTC.

The sample holds one count of this clone. This chain uses TRBV27 with TRBJ2-4; a possible D gene is TRBD2 (5 bases). The CDR3 sequence is 13 residues long. Germline V lookup: CDR1 MNHEY, CDR2 SMNVEV (reference sequence). The V and J ends lost 1 base and 8 bases respectively, with 9 bases between them. The CDR3 here is CASSLWSGDIQYF. The CDR3 DNA reads as TGTGCCAGCAGTTTATGGAGCGGTGACATTCAGTACTTC.

The V and J genes are TRBV9 and TRBJ2-7; perhaps TRBD1 as D (6 bases). The CDR3 sequence is 15 residues long. Trimming removed 3 bases from V and 3 bases from J, with 16 bases in between. Germline assignment: CDR1 SGDLS and CDR2 YYNGEE. CDR3 region: CASSAQGDTNYEQYF. The CDR3 DNA is TGTGCCAGCAGCGCCCAAGGGGACACTAACTACGAGCAGTACTTC.

The genes are TRBV19 and TRBJ2-2, with TRBD2 matching 8 bases. Germline CDR1 and CDR2: LNHDA and SQIVND (reference sequence). The CDR3 runs 18 residues. The V gene end was trimmed by 7 bases and the J gene end by 1 base; junction bases not matched to a gene: 14. The DNA of the CDR3 is TGTGCCAGTACCAATTCCCCTCGAGCGGGGGAGAACACCGGGGAGCTGTTTTTT. This sequence encodes CASTNSPRAGENTGELFF.